These 22 T cell receptor beta chains originate from one sample sequenced in a study of OX40 agonist ivuxolimab in advanced cancers. Using immunoSEQ multiplex PCR, the repertoire was profiled, and TCRdb retains in-frame clones only, with some absent. The sample contains about 71,000 clones, about 84% of which appear only once. The sequencing used CD4+ or CD8+ T cells sorted from blood, collected in a trial of the OX40 agonist ivuxolimab. The origin of the receptors is an adult with an advanced solid tumor such as melanoma, head and neck, liver or kidney cancer.

V usage is TRBV6-1 and J usage is TRBJ2-1; D is unresolved. The V and J ends lost 7 bases and 0 bases respectively, with 7 bases between them. The CDR3 sequence is 13 residues long. In germline, CDR1 is MNHNS, CDR2 SASEGT. CDR3 bases: TGTGCCAGCACGCCACGCTCCTACAATGAGCAGTTCTTC. This codes for CASTPRSYNEQFF.

The genes are TRBV30 and TRBJ1-2, with a possible D match to TRBD1 (6 bases). Germline lookup yields CDR1 GTSNPN and CDR2 SVGIG (reference sequence). This CDR3 region has 13 residues. The V and J ends lost 1 base and 8 bases respectively, with 14 bases between them. The CDR3 nucleotides are TGTGCCTGGAGTGAAGGGGACATCCGGGGCTACACCTTC. Amino acids: CAWSEGDIRGYTF.

V usage is TRBV27 and J usage is TRBJ1-5; D call uncertain. CDR1 is MNHEY, CDR2 SMNVEV, per germline (reference sequence). Trimming cost V 6 bases and J 5 bases, with 14 bases left between them. This CDR3 contains 14 residues. The CDR3 is CASSPGSFHQPQHF. The CDR3 DNA is TGTGCCAGCAGCCCCGGTTCTTTCCATCAGCCCCAGCATTTT.

The chain has TRBV11-2 and TRBJ1-4; no clear D gene. Germline V gene data show CDR1 as SGHAT and CDR2 as FQNNGV. The CDR3 is made up of 14 amino acids. Trimming pared 6 bases from V and 8 bases from J, leaving 16 bases between. The DNA of the CDR3 is TGTGCCAGCAGTCATCGAAAGGATGGGGAAAAACTGTTTTTT. Encoded protein: CASSHRKDGEKLFF.

There are a few counts of this clone. The V call is TRBV7-2, the J call TRBJ1-1; a weak D match, TRBD1 (6 bases). Germline-derived CDR1 and CDR2 are SGHTA and FQGNSA. The CDR3 runs 14 residues. The ends were cut back, 5 bases at V and 0 bases at J, with 10 bases in the middle. CDR3 protein: CASSQGRLNTEAFF. The CDR3 coding sequence is TGTGCCAGCAGCCAGGGGCGATTGAACACTGAAGCTTTCTTT.

This clone was seen just once. The chain has TRBV28 and TRBJ1-5; D is ambiguous. The CDR3 consists of 18 residues. Germline V gene lookup returns CDR1 MDHEN and CDR2 SYDVKM. V was shortened by 2 bases and J by 3 bases, with 20 bases between the two germline ends. For the CDR3, the DNA is TGTGCCAGCAGTTTAGAGGGTCGATATTTGTTGGACAATCAGCCCCAGCATTTT. Translation gives CASSLEGRYLLDNQPQHF.

V usage is TRBV29-1 and J usage is TRBJ1-1, with TRBD1 as a possible D gene (5 bases). The germline gives CDR1 SQVTM, CDR2 ANQGSEA. CDR3 length: 12 residues. Trimming stripped 7 bases from V and 6 bases from J, with 15 bases between. CDR3 DNA: TGCAGCGCTCAAAGGGACTCTTCTGAAGCTTTCTTT. This sequence encodes CSAQRDSSEAFF.

This chain links TRBV4-1 with TRBJ1-5; D may be TRBD1 (5 bases). Germline V gene lookup returns CDR1 MGHRA and CDR2 YSYEKL. This CDR3 is 13 amino acids long. V was clipped by 3 bases and J by 7 bases, with 10 bases between them. CDR3 nucleotides: TGCGCCAGCAGCCAGGGGCGTTTCCAGCCCCAGCATTTT. The encoded protein is CASSQGRFQPQHF.

CDR3 sequence reads: CASSLTGLAGKGNIQYF. The CDR3 region has the DNA TGTGCCAGCAGCTTAACGGGACTAGCGGGGAAGGGAAACATTCAGTACTTC. The chain recombines TRBV7-3 with TRBJ2-4, with TRBD2 matching 13 bases. V dropped 0 bases and J dropped 6; count of bases not matched to a gene: 5. The CDR3 loop spans 17 amino acids. The germline gives CDR1 SGHTA, CDR2 FQGTGA.

In its sample, this clone was seen once. V and J are TRBV5-4 and TRBJ2-7, with 7 bases that match TRBD2. CDR1 is SGHNT and CDR2 is YYREEE in the germline V gene (reference sequence). J gave up 6 bases and V 1 base, and 16 bases lay outside the gene matches. CDR3 length equals 17 residues. CDR3 bases: TGTGCCAGCAGCTTGAGGAGGGCGGGAGATATCTCCGGCGAGCAGTACTTC. Amino acids: CASSLRRAGDISGEQYF.

V gene TRBV6-1 combines with J gene TRBJ1-5; no firm D call. From germline, CDR1 is MNHNS and CDR2 SASEGT. The CDR3 contains 13 residues. V was cut by 2 bases and J by 2 bases, with 4 bases left in between. The CDR3 loop reads CASSESCNQPQHF. The CDR3 DNA is TGTGCCAGCAGTGAATCTTGCAATCAGCCCCAGCATTTT.

The chain recombines TRBV4-1 with TRBJ2-3, with TRBD1 matching over 7 bases. Germline trimming cut 4 bases from V and 0 bases from J; bases unmatched to any gene: 7. The germline gives CDR1 MGHRA, CDR2 YSYEKL. CDR3 length: 16 amino acids. In DNA form, the CDR3 reads TGCGCCAGCAGCCCGTTGGGACAGACTAGCACAGATACGCAGTATTTT. Residues: CASSPLGQTSTDTQYF.

The CDR3 DNA reads as TGTGCCAGCAGTGAGCAGGGGATTCTAACTGAAGCTTTCTTT. It is translated as CASSEQGILTEAFF. The chain is built from TRBV2 and TRBJ1-1, with TRBD1 as a possible D gene (6 bases). Germline-derived CDR1 and CDR2 are SNHLY and FYNNEI. CDR3 length: 14 residues. Trimming removed 3 bases from V and 5 bases from J, with 13 bases in between.

The V gene is TRBV11-2, the J gene TRBJ2-3, with 10 bases identical to TRBD2. Germline V CDR1 and CDR2: SGHAT, FQNNGV. This CDR3 region has 17 residues. With 4 bases clipped from V and 2 bases from J, the junction kept 9 bases outside the gene matches. This chain's CDR3 is CASSWGISGGDTDTQYF. CDR3 bases: TGTGCCAGCAGCTGGGGCATAAGCGGGGGGGACACAGATACGCAGTATTTT.

The sample holds one count of this clone. The chain couples TRBV7-2 to TRBJ1-1; D ambiguous. Trimming took off 1 base at V and 1 base at J, with 4 bases between the two ends. The CDR3 extends over 13 amino acids. Germline assignment: CDR1 SGHTA and CDR2 FQGNSA. For the CDR3, the DNA is TGTGCCAGCAGCTTAGAGGCGAACACTGAAGCTTTCTTT. Its protein product is CASSLEANTEAFF. Full variable domain (missing parts from reference TRBV7-2 and TRBJ1-1): GAGVSQSPSNKVTEKGKDVELRCDPISGHTALYWYRQSLGQGLEFLIYFQGNSAPDKSGLPSDRFSAERTGGSVSTLTIQRTQQEDSAVYLCASSLEANTEAFFGQGTRLTVV.

This chain links TRBV6-5 with TRBJ1-2; D is perhaps TRBD1 (5 bases). Trimming left V 6 bases short and J 0 bases short, with 11 bases between. Looked up from germline, CDR1 is MNHEY and CDR2 is SVGAGI. The length of the CDR3 is 14 residues. The CDR3 nucleotides read TGTGCCAGCAGGACTAGGGGTCCTAACTATGGCTACACCTTC. It translates to CASRTRGPNYGYTF.

The rearrangement links TRBV5-1 to TRBJ2-4, with D possibly TRBD1 on 6 matching bases. Germline CDR1 reads SGHRS; CDR2 reads YFSETQ. The CDR3 covers 14 residues. Trimming removed 2 bases from V and 2 bases from J, with 8 bases in between. This CDR3 reads CASSFGTSKNIQYF. For the CDR3, the DNA is TGCGCCAGCAGCTTCGGGACATCCAAAAACATTCAGTACTTC.

V gene TRBV7-9 combines with J gene TRBJ1-5; tentative D call: TRBD1 (5 bases). Germline CDR1 is SEHNR and CDR2 is FQNEAQ (reference sequence). V lost 3 bases and J lost 0, with 15 bases in between. This CDR3 is 17 amino acids long. CDR3 DNA: TGTGCCAGCAGCTTGGGGAGGGGAGGGGATAGCAATCAGCCCCAGCATTTT. Amino acid sequence: CASSLGRGGDSNQPQHF.

This clone was observed once. The gene calls are TRBV28 and TRBJ1-5; 8 positions agree with TRBD1. This CDR3 contains 14 residues. CDR1 and CDR2 (germline): MDHEN, SYDVKM. V was clipped by 6 bases and J by 4 bases; unmatched bases: 5. In DNA form, the CDR3 reads TGTGCCAGCAGATGGACAGGGCCTAATCAGCCCCAGCATTTT. The encoded protein is CASRWTGPNQPQHF.

The CDR3 DNA reads TGTGCCAGCAGCCGACAGGGGGCGCGAGAGCAGTACTTC. Protein: CASSRQGAREQYF. This rearrangement joins TRBV7-2 to TRBJ2-7, with TRBD1 matching over 10 bases. The CDR3 has 13 residues. Trimming took 5 bases from V and 7 from J; bases not matched to a gene: 5. In germline, CDR1 is SGHTA, CDR2 FQGNSA.

V is TRBV18 and J is TRBJ1-1; D is unclear. CDR1 is KGHSH and CDR2 is LQKENI in the germline V gene. Deletions cut 3 bases from V and 4 bases from J, with 6 bases between. CDR3 length: 12 amino acids. DNA for the CDR3: TGTGCCAGCTCACCTGTACTCACTGAAGCTTTCTTT. Encoded protein: CASSPVLTEAFF.

This clone was observed a single time. The J gene is TRBJ1-1, the V gene TRBV2, with a weak D call TRBD1 (5 bases). The germline V and J ends were trimmed by 11 bases and 4 bases, with 20 bases remaining between them. The CDR3 runs 14 residues. Looked up from germline, CDR1 is SNHLY and CDR2 is FYNNEI. CDR3 residues: CAGGRGNGVTEAFF. The CDR3 region has the DNA TGTGCCGGCGGTCGGGGGAACGGTGTCACTGAAGCTTTCTTT. The full variable domain, rest sourced from reference TRBV2 and TRBJ1-1, is EPEVTQTPSHQVTQMGQEVILRCVPISNHLYFYWYRQILGQKVEFLVSFYNNEISEKSEIFDDQFSVERPDGSNFTLKIRSTKLEDSAMYFCAGGRGNGVTEAFFGQGTRLTVV.